These T cell receptor beta chains were read from a single sample in a study of T cell changes during pregnancy in multiple sclerosis. Only in-frame clones appear in the TCRdb table, and some are missing; sequencing was by immunoSEQ multiplex PCR. The table lists tens of thousands of clones, 94% of them singletons. The sample consisted of peripheral blood, taken after pregnancy. These receptors originate from a female donor in good health, enrolled as a control in a pregnancy study. The CDR3 runs from the conserved cysteine through the conserved F or W. A D gene is named only where the DNA matches it firmly. The size entry is marked missing in some rows and otherwise reads once, few, many or a size class.

clone_size,v_call,d_call,j_call,cdr3_aa,cdr3_nt
-,TRBV18,TRBD1,TRBJ1-2,CASSPGQGEAMGGYTF,TGTGCCAGCTCACCGGGACAGGGGGAAGCGATGGGTGGCTACACCTTC
-,TRBV5-5,-,TRBJ2-7,CASSPTDNSYEQYF,TGTGCCAGCAGTCCGACAGATAACTCCTACGAGCAGTACTTC
once,TRBV15,-,TRBJ1-5,CATSSHATGFNSPQHF,TGTGCCACCAGCAGTCACGCCACAGGATTTAATAGCCCCCAGCATTTT
-,TRBV28,TRBD1,TRBJ2-7,CASSIPRTGSMAGEQYF,TGTGCCAGCAGTATCCCCAGGACAGGGTCTATGGCAGGCGAGCAGTACTTC
-,TRBV6-1,TRBD2,TRBJ2-1,CASSEAGTRGDNEQFF,TGTGCCAGCAGTGAAGCTGGGACTAGGGGCGACAATGAGCAGTTCTTC
-,TRBV4-1,TRBD1,TRBJ2-3,CASSRRDRGQGDTQYF,TGCGCCAGCAGCCGGAGAGACAGGGGGCAGGGAGATACGCAGTATTTT
-,TRBV7-9,TRBD1,TRBJ1-5,CASSHDRGNQPQHF,TGTGCCAGCAGCCACGACAGGGGCAATCAGCCCCAGCATTTT
-,TRBV7-9,TRBD2,TRBJ2-1,CASLRTSGGSYNEQFF,TGTGCCAGCCTCCGGACTAGCGGGGGTAGTTACAATGAGCAGTTCTTC
-,TRBV5-1,-,TRBJ1-2,CASSLFGEYGYTF,TGCGCCAGCAGCTTGTTCGGAGAATATGGCTACACCTTC
-,TRBV6-5,TRBD1,TRBJ1-1,CASSYSRQGNTEAFF,TGTGCCAGCAGTTACTCAAGACAGGGGAACACTGAAGCTTTCTTT
-,TRBV28,-,TRBJ2-7,CASSLGGGLYEQYF,TGTGCCAGCAGTCTCGGCGGAGGGCTCTACGAGCAGTACTTC
-,TRBV15,-,TRBJ2-5,CATSRGGSRGRETQYF,TGTGCCACCAGCAGAGGGGGGAGCAGGGGCCGGGAGACCCAGTACTTC
few,TRBV28,-,TRBJ2-7,CASTKGGLPYEQYF,TGTGCCAGCACCAAGGGGGGGCTTCCCTACGAGCAGTACTTC
-,TRBV15,-,TRBJ2-7,CATSKERGSYEQYF,TGTGCCACCAGCAAAGAACGGGGCTCCTACGAGCAGTACTTC
-,TRBV2,TRBD2,TRBJ2-5,CASSGLLAEETQYF,TGTGCCAGCAGTGGGTTGCTAGCGGAAGAGACCCAGTACTTC
few,TRBV7-2,-,TRBJ2-2,CASNWRSANTGELFF,TGTGCCAGCAACTGGCGGTCCGCGAACACCGGGGAGCTGTTTTTT
-,TRBV27,TRBD1,TRBJ1-5,CASSPRGTDHSNQPQHF,TGTGCCAGCAGTCCACGTGGGACAGATCATAGCAATCAGCCCCAGCATTTT
-,TRBV15,TRBD1,TRBJ1-5,CATSNGLAGGTQPQHF,TGTGCCACCAGCAATGGGTTGGCAGGGGGCACCCAGCCCCAGCATTTT
-,TRBV4-1,-,TRBJ2-5,CASSQEGSTREQYF,TGCGCCAGCAGCCAAGAAGGGAGTACTCGGGAGCAGTACTTC
-,TRBV28,TRBD1,TRBJ2-7,CASVPGQGSYEQYF,TGTGCCAGCGTCCCGGGACAGGGCTCCTACGAGCAGTACTTC
-,TRBV2,-,TRBJ2-7,CASSLPETGPYEQYF,TGTGCCAGCAGTCTCCCGGAGACAGGACCCTACGAGCAGTACTTC
-,TRBV5-1,TRBD1,TRBJ2-3,CASSRSGQGITDTQYF,TGCGCCAGCAGCCGTTCAGGACAGGGGATCACAGATACGCAGTATTTT
-,TRBV7-8,TRBD2,TRBJ2-5,CASSPRPGLAQETQYF,TGTGCCAGCAGCCCGAGACCGGGACTAGCGCAAGAGACCCAGTACTTC
few,TRBV25-1,TRBD1,TRBJ2-2,CASSDRQGPHFDTGELFF,TGTGCCAGCAGTGATCGACAGGGGCCCCATTTTGACACCGGGGAGCTGTTTTTT
-,TRBV9,TRBD1,TRBJ1-5,CASSEQGADQPQHF,TGTGCCAGCAGCGAACAGGGGGCTGATCAGCCCCAGCATTTT
-,TRBV27,-,TRBJ2-1,CASSLPGSNEQFF,TGTGCCAGCAGTTTACCCGGGAGTAATGAGCAGTTCTTC
-,TRBV28,TRBD1,TRBJ1-4,CASRDRGYEKLFF,TGTGCCAGTAGGGACAGGGGATATGAAAAACTGTTTTTT
-,TRBV2,TRBD1,TRBJ2-7,CASSEVGTAYEQYF,TGTGCCAGCAGTGAAGTCGGGACAGCATACGAGCAGTACTTC
-,TRBV6-5,TRBD1,TRBJ2-1,CASSLRDRGRNEQFF,TGTGCCAGCAGTCTCCGGGACAGGGGGCGGAATGAGCAGTTCTTC
-,TRBV6-5,TRBD2,TRBJ2-7,CASRLAGVIDEQYF,TGTGCCAGCAGGCTAGCGGGAGTAATCGACGAGCAGTACTTC
-,TRBV6-5,TRBD1,TRBJ1-4,CASSYETGTGPEKLFF,TGTGCCAGCAGTTATGAGACCGGGACAGGGCCTGAAAAACTGTTTTTT